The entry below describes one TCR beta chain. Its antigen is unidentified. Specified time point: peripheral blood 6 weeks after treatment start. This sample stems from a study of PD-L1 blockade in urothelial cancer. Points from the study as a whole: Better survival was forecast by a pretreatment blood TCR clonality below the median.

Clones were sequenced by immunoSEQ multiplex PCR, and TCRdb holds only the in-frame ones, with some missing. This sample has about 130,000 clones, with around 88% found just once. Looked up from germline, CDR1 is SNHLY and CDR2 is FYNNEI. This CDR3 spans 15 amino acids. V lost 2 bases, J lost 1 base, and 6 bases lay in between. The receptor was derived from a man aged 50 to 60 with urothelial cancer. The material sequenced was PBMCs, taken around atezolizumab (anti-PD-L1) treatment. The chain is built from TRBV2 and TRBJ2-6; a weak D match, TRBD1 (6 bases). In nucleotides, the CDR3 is TGTGCCAGCAGTGAAAGGGGGTCTGGGGCCAACGTCCTGACTTTC. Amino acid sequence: CASSERGSGANVLTF.